These 19 T cell receptor beta chains share one sample of origin, sequenced in a study of blood T cell repertoires in COVID-19. Sequenced by immunoSEQ multiplex PCR; TCRdb stores in-frame clones only, minus some. Altogether more than 350,000 clones are present, 80% to 90% being singletons, with the ten largest covering approximately 1%. The sequencing sample was made of PBMCs or T cells enriched from blood (not recorded which). These receptors came from a man aged 18 to 29 who had recovered from COVID-19.

This clone has just a few counts. The rearrangement links TRBV7-3 to TRBJ2-3; 8 bases align to TRBD2. V shed 3 bases and J 6 bases; nucleotides not matched to a gene: 11. Per germline, CDR1 SGHTA and CDR2 FQGTGA. This CDR3 comprises 16 residues. This CDR3 reads CASSLGREVFGDTQYF. Here the CDR3 DNA reads TGTGCCAGCAGCTTGGGGCGGGAGGTGTTCGGTGATACGCAGTATTTT.

In this sample, this clone turned up once. V usage is TRBV6-1 and J usage is TRBJ2-1; possible D gene TRBD2, 6 bases. Germline assignment: CDR1 MNHNS and CDR2 SASEGT. The CDR3 extends over 13 amino acids. With 3 bases removed from V and 9 bases from J, the gap between germline ends came to 12 bases. In DNA, the CDR3 is TGTGCCAGCAGTGACCGGGAGTTCAGTGAGCAGTTCTTC. It translates to CASSDREFSEQFF.

This chain connects TRBV18 to TRBJ2-2; D is unclear. The V end was cut by 6 bases, the J end by 7 bases, with 12 bases between. The CDR3 is 13 residues long. Germline values: CDR1 KGHSH, CDR2 LQKENI. The CDR3 spells CASSSTAVGELFF. The CDR3 nucleotides are TGTGCCAGCTCTAGCACCGCGGTCGGGGAGCTGTTTTTT.

V and J are TRBV5-4 and TRBJ2-5; TRBD1 matches at 7 bases. This CDR3 region has 14 residues. Germline CDR1 SGHNT, CDR2 YYREEE (reference sequence). V shed 4 bases, J shed 1 base, and the junction held 4 bases outside the gene matches. The CDR3 nucleotides read TGTGCCAGCAGCCCCCCAGGGGGCCAAGAGACCCAGTACTTC. It specifies CASSPPGGQETQYF. The variable domain in full, with the rest retrieved from reference TRBV5-4 and TRBJ2-5, is ETGVTQSPTHLIKTRGQQVTLRCSSQSGHNTVSWYQQALGQGPQFIFQYYREEENGRGNFPPRFSGLQFPNYSSELNVNALELDDSALYLCASSPPGGQETQYFGPGTRLLVL.

This chain joins TRBV28 and TRBJ2-3; D unresolved. The CDR3 sequence is 16 residues long. The V and J ends lost 2 bases and 0 bases respectively, with 12 bases between them. Germline V CDR1 and CDR2: MDHEN, SYDVKM. The CDR3 loop reads CASSLIYSISTDTQYF. The CDR3 region has the DNA TGTGCCAGCAGTTTAATTTATAGCATTAGCACAGATACGCAGTATTTT. Complete variable domain (other parts from reference TRBV28 and TRBJ2-3): DVKVTQSSRYLVKRTGEKVFLECVQDMDHENMFWYRQDPGLGLRLIYFSYDVKMKEKGDIPEGYSVSREKKERFSLILESASTNQTSMYLCASSLIYSISTDTQYFGPGTRLTVL.

This chain links TRBV19 with TRBJ2-2; 8 bases line up with TRBD1. V trimming: 6 bases; J trimming: 1 base; junction bases outside the gene matches: 7. Germline V gene lookup returns CDR1 LNHDA and CDR2 SQIVND (reference sequence). The CDR3 has 16 amino acids. This CDR3 is CASRKLTGGNTGELFF. CDR3 nucleotides: TGTGCCAGTAGGAAGCTAACAGGGGGGAACACCGGGGAGCTGTTTTTT.

CDR3 DNA: TGTGCCAGCAGCGTAGATCCGGGAGTAGAGACCCAGTACTTC. Translated: CASSVDPGVETQYF. This chain links TRBV9 with TRBJ2-5; TRBD2 might be the D (6 bases). Trimming pared 0 bases from V and 4 bases from J, leaving 10 bases between. Looked up from germline, CDR1 is SGDLS and CDR2 is YYNGEE. The CDR3 runs 14 residues.

The gene calls are TRBV19 and TRBJ1-2; 9 positions match TRBD1. This CDR3 is built from 14 residues. Looked up from germline, CDR1 is LNHDA and CDR2 is SQIVND (reference sequence). V lost 5 bases to trimming and J lost 3 bases; unmatched junction nucleotides: 4. In nucleotides, the CDR3 is TGTGCCAGTAGTTCGGGACAGGGCGACTATGGCTACACCTTC. It encodes CASSSGQGDYGYTF.

V is TRBV28 and J is TRBJ2-5, with D unclear. There are 20 residues in the CDR3. From germline, CDR1 is MDHEN and CDR2 SYDVKM. V lost 6 bases and J 0 bases, leaving 29 bases between the germline ends. CDR3 in DNA: TGTGCCAGCAGCCCCCCAAAGAAACGTTCAGGTCGTAGGTACCAAGAGACCCAGTACTTC. It yields the protein CASSPPKKRSGRRYQETQYF.

The chain uses TRBV6-1 and TRBJ1-2; a weak D match, TRBD1 (6 bases). With 2 bases removed from V and 4 bases from J, the gap between germline ends came to 14 bases. CDR3 length equals 15 residues. The germline V gene encodes CDR1 MNHNS and CDR2 SASEGT. The CDR3 reads CASSENRQEVYGYTF. The CDR3 DNA reads as TGTGCCAGCAGTGAAAACCGACAGGAGGTCTATGGCTACACCTTC.

This chain connects TRBV7-9 to TRBJ1-6; 9 bases align to TRBD1. The CDR3 contains 14 residues. Germline V gives CDR1 SEHNR, CDR2 FQNEAQ (reference sequence). Losses at the gene ends were 6 bases for V and 6 bases for J; bases not matched to a gene: 3. CDR3 nucleotides: TGTGCCAGCAGGGGACAGGGTCTTAATTCACCCCTCCACTTT. It yields the protein CASRGQGLNSPLHF.

Only one count was recorded for this clone. CDR3 DNA: TGCAGCGCTCGAGACGATGGGGCGATTGGTGGCTACACCTTC. It encodes CSARDDGAIGGYTF. The chain has TRBV29-1 and TRBJ1-2, with D tentatively TRBD1 (5 bases). V was clipped by 7 bases and J by 7 bases, with 22 bases between them. This CDR3 is built from 14 residues. CDR1 and CDR2 (germline): SQVTM, ANQGSEA.

The genes are TRBV7-2 and TRBJ2-1; TRBD2 aligns across 8 bases. The CDR3 is 18 residues long. In germline, CDR1 is SGHTA, CDR2 FQGNSA. V was clipped by 1 base and J by 6 bases; unmatched bases: 14. CDR3 residues: CASSLDWTSSRATNEQFF. The CDR3 bases are TGTGCCAGCAGCTTAGACTGGACTAGCTCCAGGGCTACCAATGAGCAGTTCTTC. The full variable domain, in which reference TRBV7-2 and TRBJ2-1 provide the parts outside the CDR3, is GAGVSQSPSNKVTEKGKDVELRCDPISGHTALYWYRQSLGQGLEFLIYFQGNSAPDKSGLPSDRFSAERTGGSVSTLTIQRTQQEDSAVYLCASSLDWTSSRATNEQFFGPGTRLTVL.

The V call is TRBV4-3, the J call TRBJ2-7, with TRBD1 as a possible D gene (6 bases). CDR3 length: 18 amino acids. The germline CDR1 and CDR2 sequences are LGHNA and YSLEER. Trimming stripped 0 bases from V and 4 bases from J, with 22 bases between. The CDR3 protein is CASSQEMGQGIISYEQYF. The CDR3, as DNA: TGCGCCAGCAGCCAAGAAATGGGTCAGGGGATTATTTCATACGAGCAGTACTTC.

This chain links TRBV20-1 with TRBJ1-6; no clear D. Germline assignment: CDR1 DFQATT and CDR2 SNEGSKA (reference sequence). This CDR3 contains 11 residues. The ends were cut back, 1 base at V and 13 bases at J, with 8 bases in the middle. CDR3 residues: CSARASSPLHF. For the CDR3, the DNA is TGCAGTGCTAGAGCTAGCTCTCCCCTCCACTTT.

In this sample, this clone turned up a few times. The chain has TRBV11-2 and TRBJ2-4; weak D call: TRBD2 (5 bases). From germline, CDR1 is SGHAT and CDR2 FQNNGV. Trimming took 1 base from V and 0 from J, leaving 10 bases between them. The CDR3 has 16 residues. The CDR3 DNA reads TGTGCCAGCAGCTTAGCGGCGGGCCTAGCCAAAAACATTCAGTACTTC. Protein sequence: CASSLAAGLAKNIQYF.

The chain carries TRBV28 and TRBJ1-1; 7 bases align to TRBD1. Trimming removed 6 bases from V and 3 bases from J; junction bases left unmatched: 4. Germline assignment: CDR1 MDHEN and CDR2 SYDVKM. The CDR3 is made up of 13 amino acids. CDR3 loop: CASRPGQHTEAFF. CDR3 coding DNA: TGTGCCAGCAGGCCGGGACAGCACACTGAAGCTTTCTTT.

This clone was detected a few times. This rearrangement joins TRBV9 to TRBJ2-2; no clear D. V was pared by 3 bases and J by 0 bases, with 9 bases between. The CDR3 has 15 amino acids. Per germline, CDR1 SGDLS and CDR2 YYNGEE. The CDR3 spells CASSASMANTGELFF. CDR3 DNA: TGTGCCAGCAGCGCCTCTATGGCGAACACCGGGGAGCTGTTTTTT.

This chain uses TRBV14 with TRBJ1-6, with D possibly matching TRBD1 (5 bases). The CDR3 is 13 residues long. Germline V gene data show CDR1 as SGHDN and CDR2 as FVKESK. Trimming cost V 0 bases and J 13 bases, with 10 bases left between them. The CDR3 sequence is CASSQDRVEPLHF. Written as DNA, the CDR3 is TGTGCCAGCAGCCAAGACAGGGTAGAGCCCCTCCACTTT.